Below, 25 T cell receptor beta chains from the same sample are listed, as sequenced in a study of CD8+ T cells in alopecia areata. Reverse transcribed after extraction, RNA yielded cDNA as the sequencing template. Sequencing used immunoSEQ multiplex PCR; TCRdb keeps in-frame clones, though not all of them. The sample includes about 200,000 clones, 56% seen only once; the top ten take under 5%. The sequenced material came from CD8+ T cells sorted from blood. These receptors all come from a human donor in good health.

This clone has a handful of counts. This chain links TRBV6-1 with TRBJ1-1, with D hard to call. The germline V gene has CDR1 MNHNS and CDR2 SASEGT. CDR3 length: 15 residues. V was trimmed by 0 bases and J by 2 bases, leaving 10 bases between them. CDR3 in amino acids: CASSEAHGDNTEAFF. The DNA of the CDR3 is TGTGCCAGCAGTGAAGCCCATGGAGACAACACTGAAGCTTTCTTT.

The chain combines TRBV29-1 with TRBJ2-2, with D perhaps TRBD1 (6 bases). With 4 bases removed from V and 0 bases from J, the gap between germline ends came to 9 bases. This CDR3 is 14 amino acids long. Germline V CDR1 and CDR2: SQVTM, ANQGSEA. CDR3 in DNA: TGCAGCGTTGTTGGGACAACGAACACCGGGGAGCTGTTTTTT. As protein: CSVVGTTNTGELFF.

The chain recombines TRBV5-1 with TRBJ2-7; 8 positions match TRBD1. The CDR3 is 19 amino acids. The V gene's germline CDR1 is SGHRS and CDR2 YFSETQ. The J segment lost 0 bases and the V segment lost 4 bases, leaving 18 bases of the junction unmatched. The CDR3: CASSPSSRDRTPPSYEQYF. CDR3 nucleotides: TGCGCCAGCAGCCCGTCCTCCCGGGACAGGACCCCACCCTCCTACGAGCAGTACTTC.

This clone was observed a handful of times. The chain couples TRBV7-9 to TRBJ2-5; 7 bases align to TRBD2. The CDR3 extends over 15 amino acids. V lost 1 base to trimming and J lost 2 bases; unmatched junction nucleotides: 4. Germline V lookup: CDR1 SEHNR, CDR2 FQNEAQ (reference sequence). The CDR3 loop reads CASSLVSGGQETQYF. The CDR3 region has the DNA TGTGCCAGCAGCTTAGTATCCGGGGGGCAAGAGACCCAGTACTTC. Looking up the rest from reference TRBV7-9 and TRBJ2-5 gives the full variable domain: DTGVSQNPRHKITKRGQNVTFRCDPISEHNRLYWYRQTLGQGPEFLTYFQNEAQLEKSRLLSDRFSAERPKGSFSTLEIQRTEQGDSAMYLCASSLVSGGQETQYFGPGTRLLVL.

DNA of the CDR3: TGTGCCACCCGACCTGACCAGGGGCGCACAGATACGCAGTATTTT. Amino acid sequence: CATRPDQGRTDTQYF. The V and J genes are TRBV15 and TRBJ2-3, with D possibly being TRBD1 (6 bases). Germline values: CDR1 LNHNV, CDR2 YYDKDF (reference sequence). The CDR3 length is 15 residues. Trimming took off 8 bases at V and 1 base at J, with 16 bases between the two ends.

This clone was counted a single time. The identical CDR3 is also encoded by other nucleotide sequences in the sample. This chain uses TRBV29-1 with TRBJ2-2, with D unresolved. The ends were cut back, 6 bases at V and 2 bases at J, with 10 bases in the middle. The germline V gene encodes CDR1 SQVTM and CDR2 ANQGSEA. The CDR3 has 13 residues. CDR3 in amino acids: CSVVGGNTGELFF. The CDR3 bases are TGCAGCGTCGTGGGCGGTAACACCGGGGAGCTGTTTTTT.

This clone was counted between two and nine times. The rearrangement uses TRBV5-1 and TRBJ2-5; D remains unclear. Germline V lookup: CDR1 SGHRS, CDR2 YFSETQ. The CDR3 totals 14 residues. V gave up 1 base and J gave up 2 bases, with 9 bases separating them. The CDR3 region is CASSLYGPQETQYF. DNA of the CDR3: TGCGCCAGCAGCTTGTACGGACCACAAGAGACCCAGTACTTC.

The chain couples TRBV6-1 to TRBJ1-1; D is unclear. Trimming cost V 4 bases and J 3 bases, with 6 bases left between them. The CDR3 runs 12 residues. Germline CDR1 MNHNS, CDR2 SASEGT. CDR3 region: CASSGPYTEAFF. The DNA of the CDR3 is TGTGCCAGCAGTGGGCCATACACTGAAGCTTTCTTT.

The sample holds a few counts of this clone. V gene TRBV7-2 combines with J gene TRBJ2-1, with D tentatively TRBD2 (7 bases). The germline V gene encodes CDR1 SGHTA and CDR2 FQGNSA. This CDR3 is 15 amino acids long. V gave up 6 bases and J gave up 10 bases, with 22 bases separating them. The CDR3 coding sequence is TGTGCCAGCAGTGAAGTCGACCGATCGGGGGGCGAGCAGTTCTTC. This translates into CASSEVDRSGGEQFF.

This clone was counted a single time. CDR3 nucleotide sequence: TGCGCCAGCAGCCAAGAGGGGGGGCAGGCCAAAAACATTCAGTACTTC. Its translation: CASSQEGGQAKNIQYF. The chain employs TRBV4-1 and TRBJ2-4; D may be TRBD2 (7 bases). Looked up from germline, CDR1 is MGHRA and CDR2 is YSYEKL. This CDR3 contains 16 residues. V lost 0 bases and J lost 1, with 10 bases in between.

V is TRBV13 and J is TRBJ2-7, with 8 nucleotides matching TRBD1. The V segment lost 7 bases and the J segment 6 bases; nucleotides outside the gene matches: 8. This CDR3 is 13 amino acids long. Germline CDR1 reads PRHDT; CDR2 reads FYEKMQ (reference sequence). The CDR3 nucleotides read TGTGCCAGCAATCTCGGACAGGGCGGCGAGCAGTACTTC. Protein product: CASNLGQGGEQYF. The full variable domain, rest sourced from reference TRBV13 and TRBJ2-7, is AAGVIQSPRHLIKEKRETATLKCYPIPRHDTVYWYQQGPGQDPQFLISFYEKMQSDKGSIPDRFSAQQFSDYHSELNMSSLELGDSALYFCASNLGQGGEQYFGPGTRLTVT.

CDR3 DNA sequence: TGTGCCAGCAGCTGGGGAGGACCCCTCCACTTT. Translated, it gives CASSWGGPLHF. V usage is TRBV7-2 and J usage is TRBJ1-6; D not certain. The CDR3 spans 11 residues. Germline V gene data show CDR1 as SGHTA and CDR2 as FQGNSA. Between the trimmed V and J ends, which lost 4 bases and 12 bases, there was a span of 7 bases.

The chain uses TRBV5-8 and TRBJ1-2; D unresolved. The V gene lost 0 bases and the J gene lost 8 bases, with 11 bases spanning the gap. From germline, CDR1 is SGHTS and CDR2 YDEGEE. This CDR3 has 13 amino acids. This CDR3 reads CASSLAGFWGYTF. As DNA, the CDR3 is TGTGCCAGCAGCTTGGCAGGTTTTTGGGGCTACACCTTC.

The chain joins TRBV5-6 to TRBJ1-2, with D hard to call. The CDR3 runs to 13 residues. From germline, CDR1 is SGHDT and CDR2 YYEEEE. V lost 0 bases and J lost 8, with 11 bases in between. CDR3 sequence (DNA): TGTGCCAGCAGCTTGGTTACAGTAGAAGGCTACACCTTC. It is translated as CASSLVTVEGYTF.

This chain's CDR3 is CASSLAAAAYEQYF. The CDR3 coding sequence is TGTGCCAGCAGCTTAGCGGCCGCCGCCTACGAGCAGTACTTC. This chain connects TRBV11-2 to TRBJ2-7; no clear D. In germline, CDR1 is SGHAT, CDR2 FQNNGV. CDR3 length: 14 residues. Trimming cost V 1 base and J 2 bases, with 9 bases left between them.

The rearrangement joins TRBV30 to TRBJ1-1; no clear D. V was clipped by 3 bases and J by 4 bases, with 6 bases between them. The length of the CDR3 is 11 residues. Looked up from germline, CDR1 is GTSNPN and CDR2 is SVGIG (reference sequence). This chain's CDR3 is CAWRASTEAFF. Here the CDR3 DNA reads TGTGCCTGGAGAGCGTCCACTGAAGCTTTCTTT. The full variable domain, rest sourced from reference TRBV30 and TRBJ1-1, is SQTIHQWPATLVQPVGSPLSLECTVEGTSNPNLYWYRQAAGRGLQLLFYSVGIGQISSEVPQNLSASRPQDRQFILSSKKLLLSDSGFYLCAWRASTEAFFGQGTRLTVV.

This clone occurred a few times. Here the CDR3 reads CASGPGTEAFF. The DNA of the CDR3 is TGTGCTAGTGGTCCGGGGACTGAAGCTTTCTTT. The V call is TRBV12-5, the J call TRBJ1-1; unclear D gene. The germline gives CDR1 LGHNT, CDR2 FRNRAP. The CDR3 has 11 amino acids. With 5 bases removed from V and 5 bases from J, the gap between germline ends came to 6 bases.

The chain links TRBV7-2 to TRBJ2-4; D uncertain. Germline CDR1 reads SGHTA; CDR2 reads FQGNSA. The V gene lost 5 bases and the J gene lost 9 bases, with 14 bases spanning the gap. CDR3 length: 13 amino acids. CDR3 nucleotide sequence: TGTGCCAGCAGCGACTTTTATGCCGGCATTCAGTACTTC. This gives the protein CASSDFYAGIQYF.

This clone appeared once. The CDR3 DNA sequence: TGCGCCAGCAGCTTCGGTAGCGGGGGGCCAGAGTATTTT. It yields the protein CASSFGSGGPEYF. The chain uses TRBV5-1 and TRBJ2-3; 10 nucleotides line up with TRBD2. Trimming at V came to 2 bases and at J to 13 bases, leaving 7 bases not matched to a gene. This CDR3 contains 13 residues. The germline V gene encodes CDR1 SGHRS and CDR2 YFSETQ.

The gene calls are TRBV6-5 and TRBJ2-2; 7 nucleotides match TRBD2. There are 13 residues in the CDR3. Germline values: CDR1 MNHEY, CDR2 SVGAGI. The trim removed 8 bases at V and 6 bases at J, leaving 6 bases unmatched. CDR3 DNA sequence: TGTGCCAGCCGGGGGGTTAGGGCCGGGGAGCTGTTTTTT. Its protein is CASRGVRAGELFF.

This clone was seen a single time. The rearrangement uses TRBV9 and TRBJ2-3; D possibly corresponds to TRBD1 (6 bases). V was shortened by 5 bases and J by 5 bases, with 9 bases between the two germline ends. Germline V gives CDR1 SGDLS, CDR2 YYNGEE. The CDR3 is made up of 12 amino acids. The CDR3 DNA reads TGTGCCAGCAGTTCAGGGGTAGATACGCAGTATTTT. Protein product: CASSSGVDTQYF.

The rearrangement joins TRBV1 to TRBJ1-1. TRBV1 is marked as a pseudogene. The CDR3 extends over 12 amino acids. The CDR3 nucleotides are TGCACCAGCAGCCAAGTAATGACTGAAGCTTTCTTT. Residues: CTSSQVMTEAFF.

J is TRBJ2-3 and V is TRBV29-1, with a tentative D call TRBD1 (6 bases). In germline, CDR1 is SQVTM, CDR2 ANQGSEA. This CDR3 contains 12 residues. V was shortened by 5 bases and J by 5 bases, with 11 bases between the two germline ends. This CDR3 reads CSVTGRVDTQYF. Written as DNA, the CDR3 is TGCAGCGTTACAGGGCGGGTAGATACGCAGTATTTT.

V usage is TRBV29-1 and J usage is TRBJ2-2, with D possibly TRBD1 on 5 matching bases. The CDR3 has 14 residues. Germline-derived CDR1 and CDR2 are SQVTM and ANQGSEA. Deletions cut 4 bases from V and 0 bases from J, with 9 bases between. For the CDR3, the DNA is TGCAGCGTTGGGGGCAGGACGAACACCGGGGAGCTGTTTTTT. It yields the protein CSVGGRTNTGELFF.

The genes are TRBV19 and TRBJ2-3, with 9 bases matching TRBD2. Trimming removed 6 bases from V and 0 bases from J; junction bases left unmatched: 7. This CDR3 is built from 16 residues. Germline loops: CDR1 LNHDA, CDR2 SQIVND (reference sequence). The CDR3 region has the DNA TGTGCCAGTAGGACGGAGCGGGGGGCTAGCACAGATACGCAGTATTTT. Its translation is CASRTERGASTDTQYF.